This T cell receptor (beta chain) was recovered during a study of human T cells and chemical hapten exposure. Study observations and caveats: High-frequency TCRs, those above 1 in 1000, stayed the same after DPC sensitization.

Unique molecular identifiers were attached to individual cDNA molecules within the library. One entry per CDR3 protein, called by TCRdb with MiXCR from the 5' RACE reads. This sample has about 140,000 distinct CDR3 sequences, with about 4.3% found just once. Comment on this clonotype: Its antigen remains unknown.

Trimming took 1 base from V and 7 from J, leaving 17 bases between them. Per germline, CDR1 SGHVS and CDR2 FQNEAQ. CDR3 length equals 15 residues. Unfractionated whole blood served as the source for total RNA extraction. The origin of this receptor is a female donor in good health. V is TRBV7-8 and J is TRBJ2-7, with D possibly matching TRBD1 (5 bases). The chain's CDR3 is CASSLVSGFSGEQYF. CDR3 in DNA: TGTGCCAGCAGCTTAGTATCAGGGTTCAGTGGGGAGCAGTACTTC.